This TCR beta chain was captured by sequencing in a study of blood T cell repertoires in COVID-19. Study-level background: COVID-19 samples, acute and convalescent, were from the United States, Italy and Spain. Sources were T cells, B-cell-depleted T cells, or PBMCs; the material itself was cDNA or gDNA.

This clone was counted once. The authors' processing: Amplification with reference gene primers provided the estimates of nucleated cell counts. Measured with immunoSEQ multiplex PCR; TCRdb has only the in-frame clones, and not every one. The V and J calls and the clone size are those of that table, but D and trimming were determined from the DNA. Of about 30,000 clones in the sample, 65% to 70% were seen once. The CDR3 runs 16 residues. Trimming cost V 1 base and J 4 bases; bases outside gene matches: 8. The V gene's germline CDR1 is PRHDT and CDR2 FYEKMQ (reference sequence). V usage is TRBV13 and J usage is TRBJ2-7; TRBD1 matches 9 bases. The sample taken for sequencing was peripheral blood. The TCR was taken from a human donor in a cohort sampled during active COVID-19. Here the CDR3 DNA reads TGTGCCAGCAGCTTAGCCTTACAGGGGGCGGGTTACGAGCAGTACTTC. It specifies CASSLALQGAGYEQYF.